This entry lists 3 T cell receptor beta chains sequenced from one sample in a study of blood T cell repertoires in COVID-19. Assay: immunoSEQ multiplex PCR; the TCRdb copy retains only in-frame clones and omits some. The repertoire holds about 250,000 clones, 84% seen once, with 4% in the top ten. The sequenced sample consisted of peripheral blood. All receptors derive from a man aged 50 to 60 with acute or convalescent COVID-19.

This clone was detected only a few times. The chain links TRBV12-2 to TRBJ1-4; TRBD1 is the table's D call, not checked against the DNA. TRBV12-2 is a documented pseudogene. This CDR3 has 15 amino acids. Here the CDR3 DNA reads TGTGCAAGTCGACCTACAGGCTCAACTAATGAAAAACTGTTTTTT. Translated: CASRPTGSTNEKLFF.

The chain couples TRBV18 to TRBJ1-5; a possible D gene is TRBD1 (6 bases). The V gene lost 3 bases and the J gene lost 4 bases, with 13 bases spanning the gap. There are 15 residues in the CDR3. Germline V CDR1 and CDR2: KGHSH, LQKENI. This CDR3 reads CASSPQGTLNQPQHF. The DNA of the CDR3 is TGTGCCAGCTCACCCCAAGGGACACTAAATCAGCCCCAGCATTTT.

The chain combines TRBV24-1 with TRBJ2-1; D is uncertain. Germline V CDR1 and CDR2: KGHDR, SFDVKD. The CDR3 is 13 amino acids. V was cut by 1 base and J by 8 bases, with 8 bases left in between. The CDR3 spells CATSDFRAHEQFF. The CDR3 nucleotides are TGTGCCACCAGTGATTTTAGAGCCCATGAGCAGTTCTTC.